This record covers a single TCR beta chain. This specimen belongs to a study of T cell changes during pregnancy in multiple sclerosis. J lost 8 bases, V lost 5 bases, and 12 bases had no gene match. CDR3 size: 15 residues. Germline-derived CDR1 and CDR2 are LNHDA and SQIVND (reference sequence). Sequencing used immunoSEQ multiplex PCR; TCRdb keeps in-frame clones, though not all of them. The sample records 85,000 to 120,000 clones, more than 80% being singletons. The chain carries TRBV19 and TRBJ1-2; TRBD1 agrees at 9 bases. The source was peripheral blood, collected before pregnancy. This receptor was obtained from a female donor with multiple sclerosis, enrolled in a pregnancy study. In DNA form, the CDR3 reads TGTGCCAGTAGTGTCAAACAGGGGGCGACTCGGGGCTACACCTTC. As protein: CASSVKQGATRGYTF.